The 16 T cell receptor beta chains given below trace back to one sample, sequenced in a study of technical replicates of blood from a handful of donors. The method was immunoSEQ multiplex PCR; TCRdb's version includes in-frame clones alone and lacks a portion of them. The repertoire includes around 78,000 clones, approximately 93% of them detected once, and 0.26% sits in the top ten. Sequencing input: T cells isolated from PBMCs. These receptors were collected from a human donor in good health.

The chain uses TRBV5-6 and TRBJ2-3, with 8 bases fitting TRBD2. The CDR3 length is 14 residues. CDR1 and CDR2 (germline): SGHDT, YYEEEE. Trimming cost V 4 bases and J 6 bases; bases outside gene matches: 7. Written as DNA, the CDR3 is TGTGCCAGCAGCCCGGGACTAGGAAGGGATACGCAGTATTTT. It codes for CASSPGLGRDTQYF.

The CDR3 nucleotides read TGCAGCGCTAACGGGGGGGGGAACACTGAAGCTTTCTTT. Protein sequence: CSANGGGNTEAFF. The chain is built from TRBV29-1 and TRBJ1-1; the D gene is possibly TRBD1 (5 bases). Germline lookup yields CDR1 SQVTM and CDR2 ANQGSEA. The V and J ends lost 7 bases and 1 base respectively, with 13 bases between them. The CDR3 loop spans 13 amino acids.

V is TRBV27 and J is TRBJ2-1, with 8 bases that match TRBD2. Germline V gene lookup returns CDR1 MNHEY and CDR2 SMNVEV (reference sequence). The CDR3 spans 15 residues. V lost 3 bases and J lost 7; bases outside the gene matches: 8. The CDR3 nucleotides read TGTGCCAGCAGTTTGGCCAGCGGGGGTCAGAATGAGCAGTTCTTC. As protein: CASSLASGGQNEQFF.

The V gene is TRBV4-1, the J gene TRBJ2-7, with 8 bases aligning to TRBD2. V trimming: 6 bases; J trimming: 3 bases; junction bases outside the gene matches: 4. CDR3 length equals 13 residues. Germline V gene data show CDR1 as MGHRA and CDR2 as YSYEKL. The CDR3 nucleotides are TGCGCCAGCAGGGGGGCGGGAGGCTACGAGCAGTACTTC. Residues: CASRGAGGYEQYF.

J is TRBJ2-7 and V is TRBV7-3; TRBD2 might be the D (5 bases). The CDR3 extends over 12 amino acids. CDR1 is SGHTA, CDR2 FQGTGA, per germline. V dropped 1 base and J dropped 6 bases, with 7 bases sitting between them. In DNA, the CDR3 is TGTGCCAGCAGCTTAATCCGGGGCGAGCAGTACTTC. Protein: CASSLIRGEQYF.

This rearrangement joins TRBV27 to TRBJ2-3; D is unresolved. The CDR3 totals 14 residues. The V gene's germline CDR1 is MNHEY and CDR2 SMNVEV (reference sequence). Deletions cut 6 bases from V and 3 bases from J, with 13 bases between. CDR3 region: CASRPIGETDTQYF. CDR3 in DNA: TGTGCCAGCAGGCCAATCGGAGAAACAGATACGCAGTATTTT.

This chain links TRBV6-5 with TRBJ2-5, with a tentative D call TRBD2 (6 bases). Looked up from germline, CDR1 is MNHEY and CDR2 is SVGAGI. Trimming took 4 bases from V and 4 from J, leaving 16 bases between them. The CDR3 is 15 amino acids. The CDR3 nucleotides read TGTGCCAGCAGTTCCCGGGGGTCGACGATAGAGACCCAGTACTTC. Its protein is CASSSRGSTIETQYF.

This sequence joins TRBV19 and TRBJ1-2; weak D call: TRBD1 (6 bases). Germline V gene lookup returns CDR1 LNHDA and CDR2 SQIVND (reference sequence). Trimming removed 6 bases from V and 7 bases from J, with 15 bases in between. The CDR3 length is 13 residues. The DNA of the CDR3 is TGTGCCAGTAGGGTTGAGGGGGTCCGTGGCTACACCTTC. It codes for CASRVEGVRGYTF.

V is TRBV19 and J is TRBJ1-1; D not resolved. The germline V and J ends were trimmed by 7 bases and 4 bases, with 7 bases remaining between them. Germline V CDR1 and CDR2: LNHDA, SQIVND (reference sequence). This CDR3 region has 11 residues. CDR3 nucleotide sequence: TGTGCCAGTACCATTAGCACTGAAGCTTTCTTT. The encoded protein is CASTISTEAFF.

This clone was seen a few times. This chain links TRBV28 with TRBJ1-1, with 7 bases identical to TRBD1. The V segment lost 3 bases and the J segment 4 bases; nucleotides outside the gene matches: 5. CDR3 length: 14 residues. Germline V gene sequence: CDR1 MDHEN, CDR2 SYDVKM. CDR3 region: CASSLWQGGTEAFF. The CDR3 DNA is TGTGCCAGCAGTTTGTGGCAGGGGGGCACTGAAGCTTTCTTT.

V gene TRBV7-8 combines with J gene TRBJ2-5; D perhaps matches TRBD2 (5 bases). Germline V gene lookup returns CDR1 SGHVS and CDR2 FQNEAQ. The V end was cut by 1 base, the J end by 3 bases, with 15 bases between. There are 16 residues in the CDR3. The CDR3, as DNA: TGTGCCAGCAGCTTAGTAGCGCGATTAGCGAAAGAGACCCAGTACTTC. It translates to CASSLVARLAKETQYF. The full variable domain, with the rest looked up from reference TRBV7-8 and TRBJ2-5, is GAGVSQSPRYKVAKRGQDVALRCDPISGHVSLFWYQQALGQGPEFLTYFQNEAQLDKSGLPSDRFFAERPEGSVSTLKIQRTQQEDSAVYLCASSLVARLAKETQYFGPGTRLLVL.

V usage is TRBV2 and J usage is TRBJ1-6; 7 positions agree with TRBD1. V lost 3 bases to trimming and J lost 7 bases; unmatched junction nucleotides: 0. This CDR3 comprises 13 residues. From germline, CDR1 is SNHLY and CDR2 FYNNEI. CDR3 in DNA: TGTGCCAGCAGTGACAGGGGGAATTCACCCCTCCACTTT. Residues: CASSDRGNSPLHF. Full variable domain (remainder filled in from reference TRBV2 and TRBJ1-6): EPEVTQTPSHQVTQMGQEVILRCVPISNHLYFYWYRQILGQKVEFLVSFYNNEISEKSEIFDDQFSVERPDGSNFTLKIRSTKLEDSAMYFCASSDRGNSPLHFGNGTRLTVT.

V usage is TRBV5-4 and J usage is TRBJ2-7, with D possibly being TRBD2 (5 bases). Trimming removed 6 bases from V and 6 bases from J, with 16 bases in between. This CDR3 is 13 amino acids long. Germline V gene sequence: CDR1 SGHNT, CDR2 YYREEE (reference sequence). CDR3 in DNA: TGTGCCAGCACCAAGTCGGACTTTTCCGAGCAGTACTTC. This translates into CASTKSDFSEQYF.

The chain links TRBV5-5 to TRBJ1-1; 9 nucleotides line up with TRBD1. Germline V lookup: CDR1 SGHKS, CDR2 YYEKEE (reference sequence). V trimming: 2 bases; J trimming: 2 bases; junction bases outside the gene matches: 4. This CDR3 spans 15 amino acids. CDR3 nucleotides: TGTGCCAGCAGCTTACAGGGGGCAGGTAACACTGAAGCTTTCTTT. Its protein product is CASSLQGAGNTEAFF.

The chain recombines TRBV6-5 with TRBJ2-7; 9 bases align to TRBD1. After removal of 4 bases from V and 5 bases from J, the junction contained 9 bases not matched to a gene. Per germline, CDR1 MNHEY and CDR2 SVGAGI. The CDR3 runs to 15 residues. The CDR3 here is CASSSRGQGLDEQYF. Written as DNA, the CDR3 is TGTGCCAGCAGTTCCAGGGGACAGGGCCTCGACGAGCAGTACTTC.

V and J are TRBV7-9 and TRBJ1-5; the D gene is possibly TRBD1 (6 bases). Per germline, CDR1 SEHNR and CDR2 FQNEAQ (reference sequence). This CDR3 spans 14 amino acids. Trimming shortened V by 4 bases and J by 0 bases, and 7 bases separated the two germline ends. CDR3 residues: CASSSQGSNQPQHF. The CDR3 region has the DNA TGTGCCAGCAGCTCACAGGGTAGCAATCAGCCCCAGCATTTT.